The 28 T cell receptor beta chains given below trace back to one sample, sequenced in a study of blood T cell repertoires in COVID-19. Clones were sequenced by immunoSEQ multiplex PCR, and TCRdb holds only the in-frame ones, with some missing. The table shows a few hundred thousand clones, with 80% to 90% occurring only once. The sample comprised peripheral blood. The receptors shown here come from a woman between 25 and 40 years old with COVID-19, enrolled during active disease.

The table lists this clone with a few counts. This sequence joins TRBV28 and TRBJ2-1; D remains unclear. The CDR3 contains 12 residues. The V gene lost 8 bases and the J gene lost 9 bases, with 14 bases spanning the gap. Germline CDR1 and CDR2: MDHEN and SYDVKM. The CDR3 sequence: CASYTSRGEQFF. In DNA, the CDR3 is TGTGCCAGCTATACATCAAGAGGTGAGCAGTTCTTC. The complete variable domain, with remaining parts taken from reference TRBV28 and TRBJ2-1, reads DVKVTQSSRYLVKRTGEKVFLECVQDMDHENMFWYRQDPGLGLRLIYFSYDVKMKEKGDIPEGYSVSREKKERFSLILESASTNQTSMYLCASYTSRGEQFFGPGTRLTVL.

This clone was seen a handful of times. V gene TRBV29-1 combines with J gene TRBJ1-2; tentatively, D is TRBD1 (5 bases). The CDR3 has 12 residues. Germline V gives CDR1 SQVTM, CDR2 ANQGSEA. V was cut by 4 bases and J by 6 bases, with 12 bases left in between. In DNA, the CDR3 is TGCAGCGTTGCAATCGCCAGGGATGGCTACACCTTC. It specifies CSVAIARDGYTF.

The V and J genes are TRBV2 and TRBJ2-5; 13 bases are shared with TRBD2. CDR1 is SNHLY and CDR2 is FYNNEI in the germline V gene. V gave up 7 bases and J gave up 4 bases; unmatched junction bases: 6. This CDR3 has 15 residues. The CDR3 coding sequence is TGTGCCAGCACCCGGACTAGCGGGGGTCGAGAGACCCAGTACTTC. It specifies CASTRTSGGRETQYF.

This clone was picked up a small number of times. The genes are TRBV4-1 and TRBJ1-6, with 7 bases fitting TRBD1. The CDR3 runs to 15 residues. Germline CDR1 MGHRA, CDR2 YSYEKL. The V and J ends lost 2 bases and 7 bases, in that order; junction bases with no gene match: 5. CDR3 nucleotide sequence: TGCGCCAGCAGCCAATGGGGACAGTCAAATTCACCCCTCCACTTT. It is translated as CASSQWGQSNSPLHF.

This chain uses TRBV6-2 or TRBV6-3 with TRBJ2-2, with 8 bases lining up with TRBD1. The CDR3 totals 19 residues. The V gene's germline CDR1 is MNHEY and CDR2 SVGEGT. With V trimmed by 1 base and J by 9 bases, 19 bases remained unmatched. DNA for the CDR3: TGTGCCAGCAGTTACTATGCCCGTTCGGGGCAGGGGGCGATCAGGGAGCTGTTTTTT. Translating gives CASSYYARSGQGAIRELFF.

This chain links TRBV18 with TRBJ2-2, with 10 positions matching TRBD2. This CDR3 contains 15 residues. Trimming cost V 4 bases and J 3 bases; bases outside gene matches: 2. Germline V CDR1 and CDR2: KGHSH, LQKENI. CDR3 DNA: TGTGCCAGCTCACTGACTAGCGGGCACACCGGGGAGCTGTTTTTT. Its protein product is CASSLTSGHTGELFF.

The chain has TRBV6-6 and TRBJ1-2; 9 bases fit TRBD1. CDR1 MNHNY and CDR2 SVGAGI come from the germline V gene (reference sequence). V gave up 8 bases and J gave up 8 bases; unmatched junction bases: 3. CDR3 size: 11 residues. The CDR3 spells CASAGQGGYTF. Written as DNA, the CDR3 is TGTGCCAGCGCGGGACAGGGCGGCTACACCTTC.

The V call is TRBV15, the J call TRBJ2-3; D ambiguous. CDR3 length equals 14 residues. Germline loops: CDR1 LNHNV, CDR2 YYDKDF (reference sequence). V shed 0 bases and J shed 3 bases, with 7 bases lying between them. The CDR3 protein is CATSRDHSTDTQYF. The CDR3, as DNA: TGTGCCACCAGCAGAGATCACTCAACAGATACGCAGTATTTT.

The V call is TRBV12-5, the J call TRBJ2-7; 13 bases map to TRBD2. The CDR3 is 16 residues long. The V segment lost 1 base and the J segment 4 bases; nucleotides outside the gene matches: 4. Germline CDR1 is LGHNT and CDR2 is FRNRAP. CDR3 in DNA: TGTGCTAGTGGTTTGGGGACTAGCGGGAGTATGTACGAGCAGTACGTC. Amino acid sequence: CASGLGTSGSMYEQYV.

V usage is TRBV9 and J usage is TRBJ2-1; 11 nucleotides align to TRBD2. The CDR3 loop spans 16 amino acids. Per the germline V gene, CDR1 is SGDLS and CDR2 is YYNGEE. V lost 3 bases to trimming and J lost 0 bases; unmatched junction nucleotides: 2. The CDR3 DNA follows: TGTGCCAGCAGCGGAACTAGCGGGAGCTCCTACAATGAGCAGTTCTTC. It encodes CASSGTSGSSYNEQFF.

The genes are TRBV11-2 and TRBJ1-1; possible D gene TRBD1, 6 bases. The germline V and J ends were trimmed by 1 base and 5 bases, with 11 bases remaining between them. Germline assignment: CDR1 SGHAT and CDR2 FQNNGV. CDR3 length: 14 amino acids. The CDR3 reads CASSLAEGETEAFF. Written as DNA, the CDR3 is TGTGCCAGCAGCTTAGCAGAGGGGGAGACTGAAGCTTTCTTT.

CDR3 in DNA: TGCAGCGTTGAAGCTGAGACTAGTTATCTCTCTAGCCCCTACAATGAGCAGTTCTTC. Amino acid sequence: CSVEAETSYLSSPYNEQFF. V usage is TRBV29-1 and J usage is TRBJ2-1; TRBD2 might be the D (6 bases). Germline lookup yields CDR1 SQVTM and CDR2 ANQGSEA. The V end was cut by 1 base, the J end by 2 bases, with 24 bases between. The CDR3 consists of 19 residues.

The gene calls are TRBV4-1 and TRBJ2-5, with D hard to call. This CDR3 region has 13 residues. Between the trimmed V and J ends, which lost 2 bases and 2 bases, there was a span of 6 bases. Germline loops: CDR1 MGHRA, CDR2 YSYEKL. CDR3 loop: CASSQLRQETQYF. The CDR3 coding sequence is TGCGCCAGCAGCCAACTCAGACAAGAGACCCAGTACTTC.

The rearrangement joins TRBV15 to TRBJ2-3; 7 bases match TRBD2. Germline V gene data show CDR1 as LNHNV and CDR2 as YYDKDF (reference sequence). The junction had 22 bases not matched to a gene; V was cut back by 0 bases and J by 4 bases. This CDR3 region has 21 residues. CDR3 in amino acids: CATSRDFSTAGGGGAADTQYF. The CDR3 DNA follows: TGTGCCACCAGCAGAGATTTCAGTACAGCGGGTGGGGGAGGGGCCGCAGATACGCAGTATTTT.

In DNA, the CDR3 is TGTGCCAGCAGTGGGGGGCGGAATGAGCAGTTCTTC. Encoded protein: CASSGGRNEQFF. V and J are TRBV2 and TRBJ2-1, with a weak D call TRBD1 (6 bases). This CDR3 region has 12 residues. The germline gives CDR1 SNHLY, CDR2 FYNNEI. With 4 bases removed from V and 7 bases from J, the gap between germline ends came to 8 bases.

The J gene is TRBJ2-3, the V gene TRBV30; 8 nucleotides agree with TRBD2. With 2 bases clipped from V and 1 base from J, the junction kept 5 bases outside the gene matches. The CDR3 contains 15 residues. The germline gives CDR1 GTSNPN, CDR2 SVGIG (reference sequence). The CDR3 region has the DNA TGTGCCTGGAGTTTGGGGACTAGTGGCACAGATACGCAGTATTTT. Protein product: CAWSLGTSGTDTQYF. The complete variable domain, with remaining parts taken from reference TRBV30 and TRBJ2-3, reads SQTIHQWPATLVQPVGSPLSLECTVEGTSNPNLYWYRQAAGRGLQLLFYSVGIGQISSEVPQNLSASRPQDRQFILSSKKLLLSDSGFYLCAWSLGTSGTDTQYFGPGTRLTVL.

The chain is built from TRBV10-2 and TRBJ1-1; D might be TRBD1 (5 bases). The CDR3 extends over 14 amino acids. Per the germline V gene, CDR1 is WSHSY and CDR2 is SAAADI. The germline V and J ends were trimmed by 4 bases and 4 bases, with 13 bases remaining between them. The CDR3 here is CASSGRVGGTEAFF. Written as DNA, the CDR3 is TGCGCCAGCAGTGGGAGGGTTGGGGGCACTGAAGCTTTCTTT.

The rearrangement joins TRBV18 to TRBJ1-3; 7 nucleotides agree with TRBD1. CDR3 length equals 17 residues. V was pared by 3 bases and J by 3 bases, with 11 bases of the junction left unmatched. Germline V CDR1 and CDR2: KGHSH, LQKENI. This CDR3 is CASSPFDGTDLGNTIYF. The CDR3 DNA is TGTGCCAGCTCACCTTTCGACGGGACAGACCTTGGAAACACCATATATTTT.

The chain recombines TRBV10-2 with TRBJ2-1, with TRBD2 matching 9 bases. CDR1 and CDR2 from the germline V gene are WSHSY and SAAADI. The CDR3 consists of 18 residues. V was clipped by 4 bases and J by 7 bases; unmatched bases: 17. DNA for the CDR3: TGCGCCAGCAGTGCCCCTAGTGGCGGGAGGGCCGTCGGGAATGAGCAGTTCTTC. Amino acids: CASSAPSGGRAVGNEQFF.

This clone showed up just once. V usage is TRBV19 and J usage is TRBJ2-3, with 8 bases aligning to TRBD1. Per the germline V gene, CDR1 is LNHDA and CDR2 is SQIVND (reference sequence). CDR3 length: 15 amino acids. With 6 bases clipped from V and 0 bases from J, the junction kept 5 bases outside the gene matches. The CDR3 sequence: CASSLRGQSTDTQYF. In DNA form, the CDR3 reads TGTGCCAGTAGCCTCAGGGGGCAGAGCACAGATACGCAGTATTTT.

This sequence joins TRBV7-8 and TRBJ1-2; 7 bases line up with TRBD1. V lost 1 base and J lost 3; bases outside the gene matches: 5. Looked up from germline, CDR1 is SGHVS and CDR2 is FQNEAQ. The CDR3 loop spans 15 amino acids. The CDR3 coding sequence is TGTGCCAGCAGCTTAGTCCAAGGACAGGACTATGGCTACACCTTC. Its protein product is CASSLVQGQDYGYTF.

The chain uses TRBV11-1 and TRBJ2-7; 8 bases line up with TRBD2. The V gene's germline CDR1 is SGHAT and CDR2 FQDESV (reference sequence). V lost 6 bases, J lost 2 bases, and 3 bases stayed unmatched. This CDR3 comprises 13 residues. CDR3 DNA sequence: TGTGCCAGCAGGCCGGGACTAGCCTACGAGCAGTACGTC. It is translated as CASRPGLAYEQYV.

This clone was detected a few times. The chain couples TRBV28 to TRBJ1-4, with a tentative D call TRBD1 (5 bases). V lost 7 bases, J lost 7 bases, and 13 bases lay in between. CDR3 length: 13 amino acids. Germline V gene data show CDR1 as MDHEN and CDR2 as SYDVKM. CDR3 coding DNA: TGTGCCAGCACCCCTGGGGGGGTTGAAAAACTGTTTTTT. It codes for CASTPGGVEKLFF.

The chain is built from TRBV21-1 and TRBJ2-3; the DNA was not compared with TRBD2, the D call given in the table. TRBV21-1 is a pseudogene locus. The CDR3 has 16 residues. The CDR3 coding sequence is TGTGCCAGCAGCAAAGCAGGCAGGAGGGGCACAGATACGCAGTATTTT. This translates into CASSKAGRRGTDTQYF.

The chain combines TRBV11-2 with TRBJ2-3, with TRBD2 matching 8 bases. V was pared by 3 bases and J by 0 bases, with 14 bases of the junction left unmatched. This CDR3 has 19 amino acids. Germline-derived CDR1 and CDR2 are SGHAT and FQNNGV. Here the CDR3 reads CASSFPRREIAGSTDTQYF. CDR3 in DNA: TGTGCCAGCAGCTTCCCCCGACGGGAGATAGCGGGAAGCACAGATACGCAGTATTTT.

The chain has TRBV21-1 and TRBJ1-5; TRBD1 reflects the table's D call only, with no check against the DNA. TRBV21-1 is a recognized pseudogene. CDR3 size: 14 residues. CDR3 region: CASSNWGPGQPQHF. CDR3 sequence (DNA): TGTGCCAGCAGCAATTGGGGGCCGGGGCAGCCCCAGCATTTT.

The CDR3 DNA follows: TGCGCCAGCAGTGTAGACTTGGCGGGGAACACCGGGGAGCTGTTTTTT. Translation gives CASSVDLAGNTGELFF. This sequence joins TRBV10-1 and TRBJ2-2; possible D gene TRBD2, 5 bases. V lost 4 bases to trimming and J lost 1 base, with 13 bases between them. Germline CDR1 WNHNN, CDR2 SYGVQD (reference sequence). The CDR3 runs 16 residues.

The chain employs TRBV27 and TRBJ2-7, with D perhaps TRBD1 (6 bases). The CDR3 sequence is 14 residues long. V was trimmed by 5 bases and J by 3 bases, leaving 14 bases between them. Per germline, CDR1 MNHEY and CDR2 SMNVEV (reference sequence). The CDR3: CASSPRTESYEQYV. The DNA for the CDR3 is TGTGCCAGCAGTCCACGGACAGAAAGCTACGAGCAGTACGTC.